This T cell receptor (beta chain) appears in the sequencing data of a study of identical twins (TCRdb year 2016). A note on the overall study: TCR alpha and beta repertoires from monozygotic twins, unrelated adults of various ages and cord blood were deep-sequenced to test whether fetal clonotypes persist. To rule out contamination, the twin experiments were replicated at different times with different library preparation protocols.

As encoded in the germline V gene, CDR1 is SGHDT while CDR2 is YYEEEE. Measured from the cysteine to the phenylalanine, the CDR3 is 16 residues long. The entry retains the CDR3 DNA only, 48 bases that are in frame from base 1. V loses 4 bases at its end and J loses 6 bases; junction bases beyond the gene matches: 8. All donors were healthy Caucasians. Miltenyi CD45RO+ enrichment and human naive T-cell isolation kits were used to isolate memory (CD45RO+) and naive T cells from PBMC. Libraries were built with 5' RACE. TCRdb shows the sequencer as Illumina HiSeq 2000. A universal primer binding site was introduced by template switching, and a unique molecular identifier was present in the final cDNA, enabling accurate counting of TCR cDNA molecules. Specific primers in the conserved constant-segment region were used to synthesize first-strand cDNA for the TCR alpha and beta chains. To control for contamination, every cDNA library was double barcoded, receiving both a SMART-Mk sample barcode and Illumina barcodes. Two successive PCR steps introduced TruSeq adapter sequences along with Illumina sample barcodes. The TCR alpha and beta cDNA libraries were sequenced on the Illumina HiSeq platform using custom primers. On the authors' methods: MiGEC processed the raw reads to extract unique molecular identifiers, while MiXCR was used to determine the CDR3 positions. Recombination models were inferred per individual with the repgenHMM and IGoR tools using an EM algorithm. The analysis of shared clonotypes was done with the tcR package in R, with sharing normalized by the product of cloneset sizes. To study raw recombination free of thymic and clonal selection effects, out-of-frame nonproductive sequences were analyzed. In-frame beta chains were kept once TCRdb had trimmed the public reads at Q25 with fastp and called clones with MiXCR. Every entry covers one CDR3 protein and lists the most common genes and DNA from its rows. The V and J calls here are based on TCRdb, not the publication. For this sample there are roughly 150,000 distinct CDR3 sequences; roughly 3.3% appear just once. About 7.8% of the sample lies in the top ten.

Study-wide conclusions, independent of this receptor: Recombination models systematically underestimated out-of-frame TCR alpha sharing in monozygotic twins but agreed with sharing between unrelated individuals. Zero-insertion analyses could be partly confounded by invariant T cells such as MAIT and iNKT, though diverse VJ usage argued against such confounding for most clonotypes. Because the same donors could not be followed over many years, the conclusions relied on cross-sectional statistical analysis. A weaker excess of twin sharing was found in beta out-of-frame sequences because the signal-to-noise ratio was lowered by fewer shared sequences. Abundant cord blood beta clonotypes had fewer insertions, young adult naive repertoires showed a similar but weaker trend, and memory repertoires showed no such trend. Compared with coincidental sharing between unrelated individuals, an excess of low generation-probability sequences was observed among out-of-frame TCR alpha sequences shared between twins.

This clonotype was seen many times. The antigen it recognizes is unknown. Within one base of it there is no much larger clone, and no base qualities were kept. This receptor chain uses TRBV5-6 and TRBJ2-2; a stretch of 11 junction bases matches TRBD2. This clonotype originated in a man aged 18 to 30 in good health. The sequenced sample was memory T cells sorted from blood. This sample's cell subset or site label indicates: CD45RO+ enriched T cells. The bases are TGTGCCAGCAGCCCGGGACTAGCGGCGACGGCCGGGGAGCTGTTTTTT. Its product reads: CASSPGLAATAGELFF.